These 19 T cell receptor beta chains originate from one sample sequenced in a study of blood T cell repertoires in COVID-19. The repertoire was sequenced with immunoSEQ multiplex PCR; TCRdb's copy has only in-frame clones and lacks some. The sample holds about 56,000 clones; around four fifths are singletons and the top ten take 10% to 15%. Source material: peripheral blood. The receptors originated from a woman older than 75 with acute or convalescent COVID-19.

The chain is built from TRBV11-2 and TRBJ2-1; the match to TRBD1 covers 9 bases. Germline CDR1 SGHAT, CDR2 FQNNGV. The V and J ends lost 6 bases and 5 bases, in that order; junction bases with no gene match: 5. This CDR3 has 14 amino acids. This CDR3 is CASRRGQGNNEQFF. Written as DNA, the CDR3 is TGTGCCAGCAGACGAGGACAGGGGAACAATGAGCAGTTCTTC.

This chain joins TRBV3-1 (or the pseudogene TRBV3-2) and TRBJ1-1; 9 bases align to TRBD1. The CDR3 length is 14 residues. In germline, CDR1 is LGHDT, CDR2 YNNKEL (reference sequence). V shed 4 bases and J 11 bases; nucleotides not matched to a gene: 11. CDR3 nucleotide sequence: TGTGCCAGCAGCCGCACCGACAGGGGGGATATCGCTTTCTTT. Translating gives CASSRTDRGDIAFF.

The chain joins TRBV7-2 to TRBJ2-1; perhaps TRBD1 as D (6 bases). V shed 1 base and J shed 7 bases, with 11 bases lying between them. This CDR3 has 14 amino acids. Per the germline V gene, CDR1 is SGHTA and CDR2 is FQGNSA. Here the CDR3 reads CASSLENRENEQFF. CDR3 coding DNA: TGTGCCAGCAGCTTAGAAAACAGGGAAAATGAGCAGTTCTTC.

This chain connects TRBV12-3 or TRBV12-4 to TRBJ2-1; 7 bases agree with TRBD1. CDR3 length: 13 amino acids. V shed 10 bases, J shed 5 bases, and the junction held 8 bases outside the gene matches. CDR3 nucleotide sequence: TGTGCCACCGACAGGGCCAGGGACAATGAGCAGTTCTTC. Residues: CATDRARDNEQFF.

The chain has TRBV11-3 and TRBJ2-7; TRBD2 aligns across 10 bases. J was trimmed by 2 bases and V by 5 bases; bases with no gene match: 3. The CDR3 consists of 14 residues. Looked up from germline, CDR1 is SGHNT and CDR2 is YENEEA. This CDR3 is CASSGSGGAYEQYF. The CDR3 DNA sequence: TGTGCCAGCAGCGGCAGCGGGGGGGCCTACGAGCAGTACTTC. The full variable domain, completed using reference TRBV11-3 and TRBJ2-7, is EAGVVQSPRYKIIEKKQPVAFWCNPISGHNTLYWYLQNLGQGPELLIRYENEEAVDDSQLPKDRFSAERLKGVDSTLKIQPAELGDSAVYLCASSGSGGAYEQYFGPGTRLTVT.

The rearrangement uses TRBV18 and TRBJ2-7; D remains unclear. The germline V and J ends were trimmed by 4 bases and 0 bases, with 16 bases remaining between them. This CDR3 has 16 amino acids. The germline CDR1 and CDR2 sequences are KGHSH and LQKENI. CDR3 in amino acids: CASSLEVPPPSYEQYF. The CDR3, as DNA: TGTGCCAGCTCACTTGAGGTACCACCCCCCTCCTACGAGCAGTACTTC.

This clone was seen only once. CDR3 loop: CASSLSGALNTEAFF. CDR3 DNA: TGTGCCAGCAGTTTATCGGGCGCATTGAACACTGAAGCTTTCTTT. V gene TRBV27 combines with J gene TRBJ1-1; D unclear. The germline V gene encodes CDR1 MNHEY and CDR2 SMNVEV (reference sequence). This CDR3 contains 15 residues. Trimming took off 0 bases at V and 0 bases at J, with 8 bases between the two ends.

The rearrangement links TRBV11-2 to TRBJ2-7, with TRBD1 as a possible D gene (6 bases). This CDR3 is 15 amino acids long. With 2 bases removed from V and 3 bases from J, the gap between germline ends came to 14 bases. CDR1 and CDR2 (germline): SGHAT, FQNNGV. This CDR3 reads CASSLSGTRDYEQYF. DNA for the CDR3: TGTGCCAGCAGCTTATCCGGGACAAGAGACTACGAGCAGTACTTC.

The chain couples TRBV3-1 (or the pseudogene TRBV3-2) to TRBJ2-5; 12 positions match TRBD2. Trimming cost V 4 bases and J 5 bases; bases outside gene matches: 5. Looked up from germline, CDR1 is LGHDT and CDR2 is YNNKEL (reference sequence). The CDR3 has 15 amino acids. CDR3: CASSPELAGGETQYF. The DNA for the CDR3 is TGTGCCAGCAGCCCCGAGCTAGCGGGGGGGGAGACCCAGTACTTC.

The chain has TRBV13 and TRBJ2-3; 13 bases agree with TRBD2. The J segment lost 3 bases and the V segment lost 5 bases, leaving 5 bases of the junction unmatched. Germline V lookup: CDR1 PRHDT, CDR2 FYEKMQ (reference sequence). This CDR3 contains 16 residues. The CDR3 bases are TGTGCCAGCAGCACAAGGGGACTAGCGGGGACAGATACGCAGTATTTT. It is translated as CASSTRGLAGTDTQYF.

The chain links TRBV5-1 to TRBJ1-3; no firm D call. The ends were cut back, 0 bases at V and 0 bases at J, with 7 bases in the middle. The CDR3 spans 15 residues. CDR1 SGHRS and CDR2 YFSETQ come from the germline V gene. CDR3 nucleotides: TGCGCCAGCAGCTTGGACCTGCGCTCTGGAAACACCATATATTTT. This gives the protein CASSLDLRSGNTIYF.

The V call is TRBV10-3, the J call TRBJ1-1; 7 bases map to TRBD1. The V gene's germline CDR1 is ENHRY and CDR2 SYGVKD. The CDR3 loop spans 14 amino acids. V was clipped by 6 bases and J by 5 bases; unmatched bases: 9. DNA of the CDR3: TGTGCCATCAGGAGCGACAGGGAAGCGACTGAAGCTTTCTTT. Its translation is CAIRSDREATEAFF.

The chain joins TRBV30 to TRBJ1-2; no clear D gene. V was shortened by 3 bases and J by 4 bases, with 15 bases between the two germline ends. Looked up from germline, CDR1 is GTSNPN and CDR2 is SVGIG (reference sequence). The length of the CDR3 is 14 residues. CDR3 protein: CAWSTGVGVYGYTF. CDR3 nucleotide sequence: TGTGCCTGGAGCACCGGGGTTGGCGTCTATGGCTACACCTTC.

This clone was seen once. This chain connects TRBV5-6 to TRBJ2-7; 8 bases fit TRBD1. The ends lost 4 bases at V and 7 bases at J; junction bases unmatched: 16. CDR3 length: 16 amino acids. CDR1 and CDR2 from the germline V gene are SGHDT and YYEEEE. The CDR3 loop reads CASSTGQGRVSREQYF. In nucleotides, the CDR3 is TGTGCCAGCAGCACCGGACAGGGTAGGGTTTCGCGGGAGCAGTACTTC. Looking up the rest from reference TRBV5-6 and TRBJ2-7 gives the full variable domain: DAGVTQSPTHLIKTRGQQVTLRCSPKSGHDTVSWYQQALGQGPQFIFQYYEEEERQRGNFPDRFSGHQFPNYSSELNVNALLLGDSALYLCASSTGQGRVSREQYFGPGTRLTVT.

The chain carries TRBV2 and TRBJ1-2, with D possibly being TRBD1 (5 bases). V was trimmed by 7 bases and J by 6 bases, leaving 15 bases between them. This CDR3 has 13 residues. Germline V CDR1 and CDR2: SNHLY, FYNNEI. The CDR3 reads CASNQGQSDGYTF. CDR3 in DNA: TGTGCCAGCAACCAAGGACAATCGGATGGCTACACCTTC.

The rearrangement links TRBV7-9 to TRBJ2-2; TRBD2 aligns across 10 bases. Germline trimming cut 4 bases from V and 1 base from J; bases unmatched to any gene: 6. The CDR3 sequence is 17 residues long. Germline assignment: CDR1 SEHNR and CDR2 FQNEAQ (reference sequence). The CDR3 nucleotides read TGTGCCAGCAGCTCCCGTTTAGCGGGGGGGAACACCGGGGAGCTGTTTTTT. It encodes CASSSRLAGGNTGELFF.

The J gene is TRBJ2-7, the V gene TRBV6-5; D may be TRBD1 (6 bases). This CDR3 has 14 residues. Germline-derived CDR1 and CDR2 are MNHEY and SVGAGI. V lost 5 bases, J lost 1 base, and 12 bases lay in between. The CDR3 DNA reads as TGTGCCAGCAGTCTCACAGGGAAATCCTACGAGCAGTACTTC. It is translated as CASSLTGKSYEQYF.

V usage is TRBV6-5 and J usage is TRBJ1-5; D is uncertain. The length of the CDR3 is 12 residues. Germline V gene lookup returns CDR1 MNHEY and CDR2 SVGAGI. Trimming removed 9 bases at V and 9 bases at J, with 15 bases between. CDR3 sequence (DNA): TGTGCCAGGGGTGGAGGACCGCGGCCCCAGCATTTT. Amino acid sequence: CARGGGPRPQHF.

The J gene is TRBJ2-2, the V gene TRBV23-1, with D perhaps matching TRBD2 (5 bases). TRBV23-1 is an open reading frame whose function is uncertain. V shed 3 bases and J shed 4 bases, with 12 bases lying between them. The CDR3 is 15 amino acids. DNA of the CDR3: TGCGCCAGCAGTCAGGTCGGGGTCCCCACCGGGGAGCTGTTTTTT. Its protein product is CASSQVGVPTGELFF.